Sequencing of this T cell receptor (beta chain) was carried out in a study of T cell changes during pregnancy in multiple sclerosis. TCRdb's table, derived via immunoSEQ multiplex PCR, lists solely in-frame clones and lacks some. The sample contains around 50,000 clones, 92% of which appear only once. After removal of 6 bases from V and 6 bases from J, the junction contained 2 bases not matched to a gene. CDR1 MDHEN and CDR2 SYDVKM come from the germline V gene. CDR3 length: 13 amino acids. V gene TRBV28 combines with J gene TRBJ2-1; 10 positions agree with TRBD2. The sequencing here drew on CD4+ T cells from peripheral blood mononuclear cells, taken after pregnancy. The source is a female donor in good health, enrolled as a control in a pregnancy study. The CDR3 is CASRAGGLNEQFF. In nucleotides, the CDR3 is TGTGCCAGCAGAGCGGGAGGGCTCAATGAGCAGTTCTTC.